This passage covers 13 T cell receptor beta chains from one sample sequenced in a study of cytotoxic CD8 clonotypes in ibrutinib-treated CLL. Clones were sequenced by immunoSEQ multiplex PCR, and TCRdb holds only the in-frame ones, with some missing. The sample lists tens of thousands of clones; over 60% were seen once. This specimen was PBMCs, taken after 24 months of ibrutinib treatment. The receptors originated from a human donor with chronic lymphocytic leukemia.

The chain links TRBV2 to TRBJ2-1; 9 bases fit TRBD1. CDR3 length: 13 amino acids. V lost 6 bases and J lost 9; bases outside the gene matches: 6. Germline CDR1 reads SNHLY; CDR2 reads FYNNEI. Here the CDR3 DNA reads TGTGCCAGCAGGGGGACAGGGACTGGTGAGCAGTTCTTC. As protein: CASRGTGTGEQFF. The full variable domain, its missing parts supplied by reference TRBV2 and TRBJ2-1, is EPEVTQTPSHQVTQMGQEVILRCVPISNHLYFYWYRQILGQKVEFLVSFYNNEISEKSEIFDDQFSVERPDGSNFTLKIRSTKLEDSAMYFCASRGTGTGEQFFGPGTRLTVL.

CDR3 sequence (DNA): TGTGCCAGCAGGCGACAGGGAACAGAGACCCAGTACTTC. It encodes CASRRQGTETQYF. This chain links TRBV6-5 with TRBJ2-5, with 7 positions matching TRBD1. Trimming removed 6 bases from V and 4 bases from J; junction bases left unmatched: 5. The CDR3 is 13 residues long. The germline V gene encodes CDR1 MNHEY and CDR2 SVGAGI.

The CDR3 is CASSPQSATSYEQYF. The CDR3 bases are TGCGCCAGCAGCCCACAAAGTGCTACATCCTACGAGCAGTACTTC. The chain has TRBV5-1 and TRBJ2-7; no clear D. V lost 4 bases and J lost 1, with 15 bases in between. This CDR3 has 15 amino acids. Germline-derived CDR1 and CDR2 are SGHRS and YFSETQ.

This clone has only a few counts. The rearrangement uses TRBV5-4 and TRBJ2-3; the D is unclear. The ends were cut back, 3 bases at V and 1 base at J, with 6 bases in the middle. This CDR3 contains 13 residues. The germline V gene encodes CDR1 SGHNT and CDR2 YYREEE (reference sequence). CDR3 protein: CASSSVGTDTQYF. The CDR3 coding sequence is TGTGCCAGCAGCTCCGTTGGCACAGATACGCAGTATTTT.

This chain connects TRBV19 to TRBJ2-5; no definite D call. Between the trimmed V and J ends, which lost 3 bases and 0 bases, there was a span of 8 bases. The germline V gene encodes CDR1 LNHDA and CDR2 SQIVND (reference sequence). The CDR3 loop spans 14 amino acids. For the CDR3, the DNA is TGTGCCAGTAGTATGATCGGCCACCAAGAGACCCAGTACTTC. This translates into CASSMIGHQETQYF. Filled out from reference TRBV19 and TRBJ2-5, the complete variable domain reads DGGITQSPKYLFRKEGQNVTLSCEQNLNHDAMYWYRQDPGQGLRLIYYSQIVNDFQKGDIAEGYSVSREKKESFPLTVTSAQKNPTAFYLCASSMIGHQETQYFGPGTRLLVL.

The V gene is TRBV27, the J gene TRBJ2-7, with unresolved D. V lost 3 bases, J lost 3 bases, and 9 bases lay in between. Germline CDR1 is MNHEY and CDR2 is SMNVEV (reference sequence). The CDR3 is 13 residues long. The chain's CDR3 is CASSFWQFYEQYF. The CDR3 DNA sequence: TGTGCCAGCAGTTTCTGGCAGTTCTACGAGCAGTACTTC.

The CDR3 sequence is CASSQMLDEKLFF. The CDR3 nucleotides read TGCGCCAGCAGCCAAATGCTAGATGAAAAACTGTTTTTT. This chain connects TRBV4-1 to TRBJ1-4; the D is unclear. The germline V gene encodes CDR1 MGHRA and CDR2 YSYEKL. This CDR3 contains 13 residues. V lost 2 bases, J lost 6 bases, and 7 bases lay in between.

This clone has only a few counts. The V and J genes are TRBV4-1 and TRBJ1-3; possible D gene TRBD1, 5 bases. Germline V gives CDR1 MGHRA, CDR2 YSYEKL. CDR3 length: 15 amino acids. V was shortened by 3 bases and J by 0 bases, with 9 bases between the two germline ends. As DNA, the CDR3 is TGCGCCAGCAGCCACGGGACGGGCTCTGGAAACACCATATATTTT. Its translation is CASSHGTGSGNTIYF.

This clone was seen a few times. This sequence joins TRBV7-2 and TRBJ1-2, with D hard to call. V lost 2 bases and J 4 bases, leaving 8 bases between the germline ends. The CDR3 loop spans 13 amino acids. Germline loops: CDR1 SGHTA, CDR2 FQGNSA. CDR3 sequence reads: CASSLSFTYGYTF. CDR3 coding DNA: TGTGCCAGCAGCTTATCTTTTACCTATGGCTACACCTTC.

This chain joins TRBV28 and TRBJ1-3, with D unclear. This CDR3 comprises 14 residues. V was clipped by 6 bases and J by 10 bases, with 19 bases between them. CDR1 is MDHEN, CDR2 SYDVKM, per germline. CDR3 nucleotide sequence: TGTGCCAGCAGCTTCCGGGGATTGAGTTTGACCATATATTTT. It yields the protein CASSFRGLSLTIYF.

The chain couples TRBV10-1 to TRBJ2-7; TRBD1 matches at 8 bases. The CDR3 consists of 15 residues. V lost 3 bases and J lost 3; bases outside the gene matches: 7. The germline gives CDR1 WNHNN, CDR2 SYGVQD (reference sequence). The CDR3 loop is CASSDRPGQDYEQYF. CDR3 DNA: TGCGCCAGCAGTGACCGGCCGGGACAGGACTACGAGCAGTACTTC.

V usage is TRBV27 and J usage is TRBJ2-7; maybe TRBD1 (5 bases). Germline-derived CDR1 and CDR2 are MNHEY and SMNVEV (reference sequence). This CDR3 has 14 residues. With 6 bases removed from V and 2 bases from J, the gap between germline ends came to 14 bases. The chain's CDR3 is CASSRTNQPYEQYF. DNA of the CDR3: TGTGCCAGCAGCCGGACAAACCAGCCCTACGAGCAGTACTTC.

The genes are TRBV5-1 and TRBJ1-2; D call uncertain. V lost 2 bases and J 7 bases, leaving 12 bases between the germline ends. Germline V lookup: CDR1 SGHRS, CDR2 YFSETQ. The CDR3 consists of 13 residues. The CDR3 reads CASSLSGSGGYTF. CDR3 nucleotide sequence: TGCGCCAGCAGCTTATCGGGGAGTGGTGGCTACACCTTC.